These 4 T cell receptor beta chains share one sample of origin, sequenced in a study of cytomegalovirus exposure and HLA in healthy donors. Primers included in the PCR were 60 Vbeta and 13 Jbeta primers. The protocol was immunoSEQ multiplex PCR, while the TCRdb copy is restricted to in-frame clones and leaves out a portion. The sample lists roughly 120,000 clones; about four fifths were seen once. Input material: PBMCs. The receptors here all came from a human donor in good health.

This sequence joins TRBV6-5 and TRBJ2-7; 8 bases align to TRBD1. The CDR3 consists of 15 residues. CDR1 is MNHEY and CDR2 is SVGAGI in the germline V gene. The V and J ends lost 0 bases and 6 bases, in that order; junction bases with no gene match: 7. The CDR3 sequence is CASSYSHGTGSEQYF. The CDR3 DNA is TGTGCCAGCAGTTACTCGCACGGGACAGGTTCCGAGCAGTACTTC.

This chain uses TRBV1 with TRBJ1-6; the D segment call TRBD1 is taken from the table without a DNA check. TRBV1 is assigned pseudogene status. CDR3 length equals 20 residues. In nucleotides, the CDR3 is TGCACCAGCAGCCAAACGTCTTGGGCAGGGCAGGGGTATATAGGTTCACCCCTCCACTTT. Its protein is CTSSQTSWAGQGYIGSPLHF.

This chain joins TRBV27 and TRBJ2-5; D gene ambiguous. Trimming removed 2 bases at V and 5 bases at J, with 6 bases between. This CDR3 region has 12 residues. Germline CDR1 is MNHEY and CDR2 is SMNVEV (reference sequence). The CDR3 DNA is TGTGCCAGCAGTTTAACCGGGGAGACCCAGTACTTC. Translation: CASSLTGETQYF.

A single count supports this clone. This sequence joins TRBV5-1 and TRBJ2-4, with D maybe TRBD1 (6 bases). The CDR3 is 15 residues long. In germline, CDR1 is SGHRS, CDR2 YFSETQ. Trimming shortened V by 4 bases and J by 1 base, and 12 bases separated the two germline ends. For the CDR3, the DNA is TGCGCCAGCAGCGTTCCTCAGGGGGCCAAAAACATTCAGTACTTC. Translated: CASSVPQGAKNIQYF.